What follows are 26 T cell receptor beta chains derived from one specimen sequenced in a study of T-cell reconstitution after alpha-beta-depleted transplantation in children. It was with unique molecular identifiers that the TCRbeta library was prepared. TCRdb re-analysed the PCR reads in MiXCR, keeping a single row per CDR3 protein. The sample lists some 400,000 distinct CDR3 sequences; roughly 22% were seen once. The sequenced sample was PBMCs from the stem cell graft donor, obtained from the stem cell graft. The source is a human donor who donated a stem cell graft to a child with acute myeloid leukemia.

The CDR3 region has the DNA TGCGCCAGCAGCCGCAAACTAAGCACAGATACGCAGTATTTT. Translating it yields CASSRKLSTDTQYF. The V gene is TRBV4-3, the J gene TRBJ2-3; D is unresolved. The ends were cut back, 4 bases at V and 0 bases at J, with 8 bases in the middle. Germline CDR1 and CDR2: LGHNA and YSLEER. This CDR3 comprises 14 residues.

There are a few counts of this clonotype. V usage is TRBV25-1 and J usage is TRBJ2-1, with TRBD2 identical over 8 bases. The CDR3 runs 16 residues. Per the germline V gene, CDR1 is MGHDK and CDR2 is SYGVNS. Unmatched junction bases numbered 11, after V lost 2 bases and J lost 8 bases. Written as DNA, the CDR3 is TGTGCCAGCAGTGAAAAAGCGGGAGCTCGACGCGATGAGCAGTTCTTC. It yields the protein CASSEKAGARRDEQFF.

The gene calls are TRBV7-9 and TRBJ2-7; possible D gene TRBD1, 5 bases. This CDR3 region has 14 residues. Germline CDR1 SEHNR, CDR2 FQNEAQ (reference sequence). Between the trimmed V and J ends, which lost 3 bases and 0 bases, there was a span of 9 bases. The CDR3 DNA sequence: TGTGCCAGCAGCTTCAGGGCCTTCTCCTACGAGCAGTACTTC. This encodes CASSFRAFSYEQYF. Complete variable domain (other parts from reference TRBV7-9 and TRBJ2-7): DTGVSQNPRHKITKRGQNVTFRCDPISEHNRLYWYRQTLGQGPEFLTYFQNEAQLEKSRLLSDRFSAERPKGSFSTLEIQRTEQGDSAMYLCASSFRAFSYEQYFGPGTRLTVT.

This chain joins TRBV7-2 and TRBJ2-7; the match to TRBD1 covers 7 bases. The CDR3 is made up of 14 amino acids. V lost 5 bases and J lost 7; bases outside the gene matches: 11. Germline V CDR1 and CDR2: SGHTA, FQGNSA. CDR3 in amino acids: CASSPRDRVNEQYF. The DNA for the CDR3 is TGTGCCAGCAGCCCCCGCGACAGGGTAAATGAGCAGTACTTC.

This clonotype occurred a few times. Written as DNA, the CDR3 is TGTGCCAGCAGTTTTGGCAGCACCACAGATACGCAGTATTTT. Its translation is CASSFGSTTDTQYF. The chain carries TRBV28 and TRBJ2-3; no clear D. The V end lost 3 bases, the J end lost 2 bases, and 9 bases lay between the germline ends. Germline lookup yields CDR1 MDHEN and CDR2 SYDVKM. The CDR3 totals 14 residues.

The rearrangement joins TRBV20-1 to TRBJ1-4; no clear D gene. Germline lookup yields CDR1 DFQATT and CDR2 SNEGSKA (reference sequence). There are 13 residues in the CDR3. The ends were cut back, 3 bases at V and 4 bases at J, with 9 bases in the middle. The CDR3 region is CSARNVNNEKLFF. The CDR3 nucleotides are TGCAGTGCTAGGAACGTGAATAATGAAAAACTGTTTTTT.

This clonotype was seen at least ten times. This chain connects TRBV29-1 to TRBJ1-1; D might be TRBD1 (5 bases). V shed 6 bases and J shed 1 base, with 12 bases lying between them. This CDR3 has 13 residues. Germline CDR1 SQVTM, CDR2 ANQGSEA. In DNA form, the CDR3 reads TGCAGCGTCGAGCGGGACCAGAACACTGAAGCTTTCTTT. Translated, it gives CSVERDQNTEAFF. Filled out from reference TRBV29-1 and TRBJ1-1, the complete variable domain reads SAVISQKPSRDICQRGTSLTIQCQVDSQVTMMFWYRQQPGQSLTLIATANQGSEATYESGFVIDKFPISRPNLTFSTLTVSNMSPEDSSIYLCSVERDQNTEAFFGQGTRLTVV.

Ten or more counts support this clonotype. V is TRBV29-1 and J is TRBJ2-5, with a tentative D call TRBD2 (5 bases). This CDR3 comprises 13 residues. CDR1 is SQVTM, CDR2 ANQGSEA, per germline. Trimming shortened V by 4 bases and J by 0 bases, and 9 bases separated the two germline ends. CDR3 DNA: TGCAGCGTTGCGGGGTCGGACCAAGAGACCCAGTACTTC. It is translated as CSVAGSDQETQYF.

This clonotype occurred many times. The rearrangement links TRBV20-1 to TRBJ2-7; 8 positions agree with TRBD2. The J segment lost 6 bases and the V segment lost 1 base, leaving 5 bases of the junction unmatched. Germline assignment: CDR1 DFQATT and CDR2 SNEGSKA (reference sequence). This CDR3 spans 13 amino acids. The CDR3 DNA follows: TGCAGTGCTAGAGGGGTCCTAGCGGGCGAGCAGTACTTC. Protein product: CSARGVLAGEQYF.

The chain recombines TRBV12-3 or TRBV12-4 with TRBJ1-1, with D possibly TRBD1 on 5 matching bases. The CDR3 runs 12 residues. Trimming shortened V by 10 bases and J by 6 bases, and 15 bases separated the two germline ends. CDR3 nucleotide sequence: TGTGCCACCCAAAAAGAGACAGCTGAAGCTTTCTTT. As protein: CATQKETAEAFF.

The chain carries TRBV4-3 and TRBJ1-1; no clear D. Trimming left V 3 bases short and J 5 bases short, with 13 bases between. The germline V gene has CDR1 LGHNA and CDR2 YSLEER. The CDR3 spans 14 residues. CDR3 loop: CASSQTGSVTEAFF. The CDR3 DNA follows: TGCGCCAGCAGCCAGACGGGTTCGGTAACTGAAGCTTTCTTT.

This clonotype has only a few counts. Mismatch with germline at one junction end may stem from a read error. The chain carries TRBV4-1 and TRBJ2-1; 8 bases agree with TRBD1. CDR3 length: 15 amino acids. Germline V gene data show CDR1 as MGHRA and CDR2 as YSYEKL. In DNA, the CDR3 is TGCGCCAGCAGCCAAGAGTTAGGTCCTGGTACAGGGGGACTCTTC. Translated: CASSQELGPGTGGLF.

The rearrangement joins TRBV15 to TRBJ2-7; 9 nucleotides agree with TRBD2. The CDR3 sequence is 16 residues long. The V segment lost 0 bases and the J segment 5 bases; nucleotides outside the gene matches: 8. CDR1 LNHNV and CDR2 YYDKDF come from the germline V gene (reference sequence). CDR3 residues: CATSREVAGVQDEQYF. CDR3 DNA: TGTGCCACCAGCAGAGAGGTAGCGGGAGTACAGGACGAGCAGTACTTC. Together with reference TRBV15 and TRBJ2-7, the CDR3 gives the full variable domain: DAMVIQNPRYQVTQFGKPVTLSCSQTLNHNVMYWYQQKSSQAPKLLFHYYDKDFNNEADTPDNFQSRRPNTSFCFLDIRSPGLGDTAMYLCATSREVAGVQDEQYFGPGTRLTVT.

This clonotype was detected ten times or more. The chain uses TRBV12-3 or TRBV12-4 and TRBJ2-5; D is perhaps TRBD2 (5 bases). V lost 6 bases and J 2 bases, leaving 10 bases between the germline ends. The CDR3 is 13 amino acids. The DNA of the CDR3 is TGTGCCAGCAGACCCACGGGGCAAGAGACCCAGTACTTC. Amino acids: CASRPTGQETQYF.

This clonotype appeared a few times. The gene calls are TRBV28 and TRBJ2-5; 12 bases line up with TRBD2. Germline V gene lookup returns CDR1 MDHEN and CDR2 SYDVKM. The CDR3 runs to 14 residues. V dropped 6 bases and J dropped 6; count of bases not matched to a gene: 5. The CDR3 DNA is TGTGCCAGCAGCGTGACTAGCGGGAGACAGACCCAGTACTTC. This translates into CASSVTSGRQTQYF.

Only a few counts were recorded for this clonotype. The V and J genes are TRBV27 and TRBJ2-7; 15 bases align to TRBD2. Germline V gives CDR1 MNHEY, CDR2 SMNVEV (reference sequence). The CDR3 is made up of 16 amino acids. The ends lost 5 bases at V and 5 bases at J; junction bases unmatched: 7. For the CDR3, the DNA is TGTGCCAGCAGTCACGGACTAGCGGGAGGGGGAGACGAGCAGTACTTC. Its translation is CASSHGLAGGGDEQYF.

DNA of the CDR3: TGTGCCAGCAAAGACAGGTTTCTCCAGCCCCAGCATTTT. It encodes CASKDRFLQPQHF. The J gene is TRBJ1-5, the V gene TRBV6-2 or TRBV6-3; tentative D call: TRBD1 (6 bases). The CDR3 extends over 13 amino acids. V was pared by 7 bases and J by 7 bases, with 14 bases between. Germline lookup yields CDR1 MNHEY and CDR2 SVGEGT.

As to this clonotype: This sequence may be a read error, since a much larger clone differs from it by one base. The chain is built from TRBV20-1 and TRBJ2-5; 7 positions match TRBD2. J was trimmed by 6 bases and V by 6 bases; bases with no gene match: 1. The CDR3 has 10 amino acids. Germline loops: CDR1 DFQATT, CDR2 SNEGSKA (reference sequence). The CDR3 nucleotides are TGCAGTGCACTAGCGAAGACCCAGTACTTC. Translating it yields CSALAKTQYF.

This clonotype has more than one count but fewer than ten. The chain employs TRBV27 and TRBJ2-1, with a weak D call TRBD1 (6 bases). Trimming took 0 bases from V and 0 from J, leaving 9 bases between them. CDR3 length: 16 residues. Germline CDR1 MNHEY, CDR2 SMNVEV (reference sequence). CDR3 loop: CASSLSGAVSYNEQFF. DNA of the CDR3: TGTGCCAGCAGTTTATCGGGGGCGGTCTCCTACAATGAGCAGTTCTTC.

The sample holds many counts of this clonotype. The chain employs TRBV20-1 and TRBJ2-7; 9 positions match TRBD2. Germline-derived CDR1 and CDR2 are DFQATT and SNEGSKA (reference sequence). J lost 5 bases, V lost 0 bases, and 11 bases had no gene match. The CDR3 spans 16 residues. The CDR3 here is CSARDLREGRGNEQYF. CDR3 sequence (DNA): TGCAGTGCTAGAGATCTGCGGGAGGGAAGAGGGAACGAGCAGTACTTC.

This clonotype was recorded many times. The gene calls are TRBV7-9 and TRBJ2-1; D call uncertain. V gave up 5 bases and J gave up 0 bases, with 11 bases separating them. The CDR3 has 15 amino acids. The germline gives CDR1 SEHNR, CDR2 FQNEAQ (reference sequence). This chain's CDR3 is CASSLSRSSYNEQFF. The CDR3 nucleotides are TGTGCCAGCAGCCTATCGCGCAGCTCCTACAATGAGCAGTTCTTC.

This clonotype was counted only a few times. The V call is TRBV24-1, the J call TRBJ2-1, with 9 positions matching TRBD1. CDR1 KGHDR and CDR2 SFDVKD come from the germline V gene. This CDR3 has 15 residues. The ends lost 0 bases at V and 9 bases at J; junction bases unmatched: 5. The DNA for the CDR3 is TGTGCCACCAGTGATTTGCGCCGACAGGGGGGTGAGCAGTTCTTC. Translated, it gives CATSDLRRQGGEQFF.

V usage is TRBV4-3 and J usage is TRBJ2-7; possibly TRBD1 or TRBD2 for D (5 bases each). The germline V gene encodes CDR1 LGHNA and CDR2 YSLEER. Between the trimmed V and J ends, which lost 0 bases and 7 bases, there was a span of 19 bases. This CDR3 has 16 residues. In nucleotides, the CDR3 is TGCGCCAGCAGCCAAGAAGACTGGGACCCCCCGCGGGAGCAGTACTTC. As protein: CASSQEDWDPPREQYF.

V and J are TRBV20-1 and TRBJ2-1; 12 bases match TRBD1. This CDR3 comprises 13 residues. Germline CDR1 reads DFQATT; CDR2 reads SNEGSKA (reference sequence). The CDR3 reads CRLGQGARNEQFF. DNA of the CDR3: TGCAGATTGGGACAGGGGGCGCGAAATGAGCAGTTCTTC.

V and J are TRBV24-1 and TRBJ2-2; 8 nucleotides match TRBD1. Germline CDR1 reads KGHDR; CDR2 reads SFDVKD. After removal of 4 bases from V and 1 base from J, the junction contained 7 bases not matched to a gene. The CDR3 loop spans 17 amino acids. The CDR3 here is CATSDPTGARNTGELFF. The CDR3 DNA follows: TGTGCCACCAGTGACCCGACAGGGGCTCGGAACACCGGGGAGCTGTTTTTT.

The chain links TRBV27 to TRBJ2-7; TRBD1 agrees at 7 bases. Per the germline V gene, CDR1 is MNHEY and CDR2 is SMNVEV (reference sequence). V lost 5 bases and J lost 6; bases outside the gene matches: 7. CDR3 size: 13 residues. The chain's CDR3 is CASSVGQSVEQYF. The DNA for the CDR3 is TGTGCCAGCAGTGTGGGACAGAGCGTCGAGCAGTACTTC.